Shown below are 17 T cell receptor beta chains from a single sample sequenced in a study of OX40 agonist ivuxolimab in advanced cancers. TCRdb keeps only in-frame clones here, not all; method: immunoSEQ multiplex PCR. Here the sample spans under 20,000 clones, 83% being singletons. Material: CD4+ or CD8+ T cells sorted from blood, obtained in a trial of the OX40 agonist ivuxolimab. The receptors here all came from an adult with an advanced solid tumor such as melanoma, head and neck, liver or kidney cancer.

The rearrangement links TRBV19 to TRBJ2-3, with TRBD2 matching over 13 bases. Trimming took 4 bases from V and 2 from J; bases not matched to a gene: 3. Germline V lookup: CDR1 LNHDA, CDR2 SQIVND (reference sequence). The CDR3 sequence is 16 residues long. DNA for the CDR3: TGTGCCAGTAGTACCGGGACTAGCGGGGACACAGATACGCAGTATTTT. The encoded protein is CASSTGTSGDTDTQYF.

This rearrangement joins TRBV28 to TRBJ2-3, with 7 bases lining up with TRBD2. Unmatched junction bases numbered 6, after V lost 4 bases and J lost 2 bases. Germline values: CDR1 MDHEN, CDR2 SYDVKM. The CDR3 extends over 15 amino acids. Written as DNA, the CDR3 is TGTGCCAGCAGTTATAGGGAGGGGCCCACAGATACGCAGTATTTT. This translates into CASSYREGPTDTQYF.

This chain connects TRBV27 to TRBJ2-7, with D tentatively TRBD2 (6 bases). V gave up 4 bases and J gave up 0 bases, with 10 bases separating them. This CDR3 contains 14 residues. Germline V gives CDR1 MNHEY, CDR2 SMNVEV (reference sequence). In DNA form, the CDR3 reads TGTGCCAGCAGTTCGGGGGTGAACTCCTACGAGCAGTACTTC. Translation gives CASSSGVNSYEQYF.

The CDR3 region has the DNA TGTGCCAGCAGTGACGGGGGTGGCCAAGAGACCCAGTACTTC. Translated: CASSDGGGQETQYF. The chain combines TRBV27 with TRBJ2-5, with D perhaps TRBD2 (6 bases). The CDR3 has 14 amino acids. The germline V and J ends were trimmed by 5 bases and 1 base, with 11 bases remaining between them. CDR1 and CDR2 from the germline V gene are MNHEY and SMNVEV (reference sequence).

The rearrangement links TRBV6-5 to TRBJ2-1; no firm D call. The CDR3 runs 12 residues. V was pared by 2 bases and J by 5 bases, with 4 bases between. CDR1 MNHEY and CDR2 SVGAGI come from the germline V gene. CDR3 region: CASSYGNNEQFF. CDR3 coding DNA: TGTGCCAGCAGTTACGGCAACAATGAGCAGTTCTTC.

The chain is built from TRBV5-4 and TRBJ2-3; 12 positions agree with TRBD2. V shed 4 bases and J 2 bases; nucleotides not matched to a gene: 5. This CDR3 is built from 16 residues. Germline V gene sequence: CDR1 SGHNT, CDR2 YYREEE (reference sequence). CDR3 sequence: CASSLGLAGLTDTQYF. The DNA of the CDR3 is TGTGCCAGCAGCCTCGGACTAGCGGGACTCACAGATACGCAGTATTTT. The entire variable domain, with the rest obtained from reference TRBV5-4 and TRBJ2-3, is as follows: ETGVTQSPTHLIKTRGQQVTLRCSSQSGHNTVSWYQQALGQGPQFIFQYYREEENGRGNFPPRFSGLQFPNYSSELNVNALELDDSALYLCASSLGLAGLTDTQYFGPGTRLTVL.

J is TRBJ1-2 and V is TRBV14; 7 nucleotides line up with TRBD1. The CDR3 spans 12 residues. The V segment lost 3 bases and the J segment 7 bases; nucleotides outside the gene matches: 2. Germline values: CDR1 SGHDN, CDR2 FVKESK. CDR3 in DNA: TGTGCCAGCAGCCAGACAGGGACTGGCTACACCTTC. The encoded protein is CASSQTGTGYTF.

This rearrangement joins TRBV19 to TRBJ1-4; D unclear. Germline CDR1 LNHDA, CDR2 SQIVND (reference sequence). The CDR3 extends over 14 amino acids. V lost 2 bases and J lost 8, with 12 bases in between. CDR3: CASSIPSGTEKLFF. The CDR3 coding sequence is TGTGCCAGTAGTATACCCAGCGGTACCGAAAAACTGTTTTTT.

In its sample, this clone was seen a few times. In DNA form, the CDR3 reads TGCGCCAGCAGTCAATCGGAACGAGGGTCAGGGGGCATTCTAACTGAAGCTTTCTTT. This translates into CASSQSERGSGGILTEAFF. The V gene is TRBV23-1, the J gene TRBJ1-1; 8 bases map to TRBD1. TRBV23-1 belongs to the ORF category, with a function that is uncertain. Trimming at V came to 0 bases and at J to 5 bases, leaving 17 bases not matched to a gene. The CDR3 length is 19 residues.

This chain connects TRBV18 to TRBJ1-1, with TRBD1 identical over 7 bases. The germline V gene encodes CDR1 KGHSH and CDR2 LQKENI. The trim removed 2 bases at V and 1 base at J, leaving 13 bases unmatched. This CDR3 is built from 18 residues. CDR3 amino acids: CASSPMGIDREGNTEAFF. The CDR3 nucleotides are TGTGCCAGCTCACCAATGGGGATAGACAGGGAGGGGAACACTGAAGCTTTCTTT.

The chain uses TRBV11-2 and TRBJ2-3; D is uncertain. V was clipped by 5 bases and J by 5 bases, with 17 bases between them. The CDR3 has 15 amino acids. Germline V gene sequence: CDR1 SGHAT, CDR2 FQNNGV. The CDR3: CASSETNLPLDTQYF. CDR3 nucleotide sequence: TGTGCCAGCAGCGAAACCAACCTTCCTTTAGATACGCAGTATTTT.

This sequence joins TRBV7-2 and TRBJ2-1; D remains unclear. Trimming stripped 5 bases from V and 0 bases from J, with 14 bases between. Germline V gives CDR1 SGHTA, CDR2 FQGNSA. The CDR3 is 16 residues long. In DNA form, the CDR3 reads TGTGCCAGCAGCATCTTAATACCGAGCTCCTACAATGAGCAGTTCTTC. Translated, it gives CASSILIPSSYNEQFF.

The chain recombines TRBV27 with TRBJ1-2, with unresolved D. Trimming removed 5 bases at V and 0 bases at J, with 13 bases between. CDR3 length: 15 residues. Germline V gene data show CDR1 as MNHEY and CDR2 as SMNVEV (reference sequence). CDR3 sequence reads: CASSPSVATNYGYTF. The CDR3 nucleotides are TGTGCCAGCAGTCCATCAGTCGCCACTAACTATGGCTACACCTTC.

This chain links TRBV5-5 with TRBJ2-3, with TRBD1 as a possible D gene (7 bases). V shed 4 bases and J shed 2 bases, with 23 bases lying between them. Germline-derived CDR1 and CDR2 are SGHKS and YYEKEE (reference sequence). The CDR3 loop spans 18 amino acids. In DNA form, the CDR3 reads TGTGCCAGCAGCCATCTGGCAGGGGGGCTACTAGACACAGATACGCAGTATTTT. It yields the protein CASSHLAGGLLDTDTQYF. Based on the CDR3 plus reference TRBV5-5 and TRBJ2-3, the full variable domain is DAGVTQSPTHLIKTRGQQVTLRCSPISGHKSVSWYQQVLGQGPQFIFQYYEKEERGRGNFPDRFSARQFPNYSSELNVNALLLGDSALYLCASSHLAGGLLDTDTQYFGPGTRLTVL.

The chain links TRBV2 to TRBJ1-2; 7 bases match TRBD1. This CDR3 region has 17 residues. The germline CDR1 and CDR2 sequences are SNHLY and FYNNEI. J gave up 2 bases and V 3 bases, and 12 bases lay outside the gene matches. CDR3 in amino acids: CASSDHSWGDSNYGYTF. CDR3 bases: TGTGCCAGCAGTGATCACTCTTGGGGGGACAGCAACTATGGCTACACCTTC.

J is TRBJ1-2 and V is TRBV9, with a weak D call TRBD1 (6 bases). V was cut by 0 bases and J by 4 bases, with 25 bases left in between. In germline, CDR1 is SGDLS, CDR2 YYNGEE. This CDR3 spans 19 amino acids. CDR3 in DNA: TGTGCCAGCAGCGTAGGTCGTTGGGACTATATAACCAGGGGCTATGGCTACACCTTC. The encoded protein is CASSVGRWDYITRGYGYTF. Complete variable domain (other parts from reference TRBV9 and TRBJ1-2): DSGVTQTPKHLITATGQRVTLRCSPRSGDLSVYWYQQSLDQGLQFLIQYYNGEERAKGNILERFSAQQFPDLHSELNLSSLELGDSALYFCASSVGRWDYITRGYGYTFGSGTRLTVV.

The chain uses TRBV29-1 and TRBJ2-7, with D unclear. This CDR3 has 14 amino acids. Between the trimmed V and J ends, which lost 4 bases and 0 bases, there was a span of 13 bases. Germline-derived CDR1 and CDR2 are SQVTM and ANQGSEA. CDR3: CSVVGKITSYEQYF. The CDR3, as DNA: TGCAGCGTTGTTGGCAAAATTACCTCCTACGAGCAGTACTTC.